This entry lists 16 T cell receptor beta chains sequenced from one sample in a study of T cells in localized non-small cell lung cancer. Clones were read by immunoSEQ multiplex PCR, and TCRdb kept only the in-frame ones, dropping some. The data contain some 24,000 clones, roughly nine tenths of them singletons. The source material was peripheral blood, sampled before any cancer treatment. These receptor sequences come from a man aged 35 to 70 with stage III squamous cell lung carcinoma.

J is TRBJ2-3 and V is TRBV4-2; possible D gene TRBD1, 5 bases. Germline assignment: CDR1 LGHNA and CDR2 YNFKEQ. CDR3 size: 16 residues. Trimming removed 1 base at V and 2 bases at J, with 13 bases between. The CDR3 protein is CASSQGGRVFTDTQYF. The CDR3 bases are TGTGCCAGCAGCCAAGGTGGCAGGGTTTTCACAGATACGCAGTATTTT.

The rearrangement joins TRBV6-5 to TRBJ1-2, with D unresolved. The germline V and J ends were trimmed by 6 bases and 4 bases, with 15 bases remaining between them. The germline V gene has CDR1 MNHEY and CDR2 SVGAGI. The CDR3 is 14 amino acids. The CDR3: CASSLNSRRYGYTF. The CDR3 nucleotides are TGTGCCAGCAGCCTAAACAGTCGGCGCTATGGCTACACCTTC.

The count of this clone is one. The V gene is TRBV19, the J gene TRBJ1-2; 7 bases are a match to TRBD1. Losses at the gene ends were 5 bases for V and 8 bases for J; bases not matched to a gene: 11. Germline CDR1 and CDR2: LNHDA and SQIVND (reference sequence). The CDR3 spans 14 residues. The CDR3 DNA reads TGTGCCAGTAGTCCCGGGACAGTTCGATCGGGCTACACCTTC. Translation: CASSPGTVRSGYTF.

V gene TRBV7-9 combines with J gene TRBJ2-7; D uncertain. The germline V gene has CDR1 SEHNR and CDR2 FQNEAQ (reference sequence). This CDR3 spans 13 amino acids. V lost 3 bases, J lost 6 bases, and 12 bases lay in between. The CDR3 DNA sequence: TGTGCCAGCAGCTTTGCAGCCCAAGGCGAGCAGTACTTC. This codes for CASSFAAQGEQYF.

The genes are TRBV7-2 and TRBJ2-1; 13 bases are shared with TRBD2. Trimming at V came to 4 bases and at J to 7 bases, leaving 1 base not matched to a gene. The germline V gene has CDR1 SGHTA and CDR2 FQGNSA. The CDR3 consists of 14 residues. This chain's CDR3 is CASSWTSGSNEQFF. DNA for the CDR3: TGTGCCAGCAGCTGGACTAGCGGGAGTAATGAGCAGTTCTTC.

The chain links TRBV15 to TRBJ1-3; D not certain. The CDR3 is 15 residues long. The V gene's germline CDR1 is LNHNV and CDR2 YYDKDF (reference sequence). Trimming took 1 base from V and 0 from J, leaving 7 bases between them. Here the CDR3 DNA reads TGTGCCACCAGCAGAGCGGGGTACTCTGGAAACACCATATATTTT. Translating gives CATSRAGYSGNTIYF.

This clone was picked up a small number of times. The CDR3 nucleotides read TGCGCCAGCAGCCAAGACACGGTAAATTCACCCCTCCACTTT. Translating gives CASSQDTVNSPLHF. The gene calls are TRBV4-3 and TRBJ1-6; D is unclear. The CDR3 is made up of 14 amino acids. V was shortened by 0 bases and J by 7 bases, with 7 bases between the two germline ends. Germline CDR1 reads LGHNA; CDR2 reads YSLEER.

The chain combines TRBV19 with TRBJ1-2; D gene ambiguous. Germline-derived CDR1 and CDR2 are LNHDA and SQIVND (reference sequence). There are 11 residues in the CDR3. V was shortened by 7 bases and J by 2 bases, with 5 bases between the two germline ends. The DNA for the CDR3 is TGTGCCAGTACGTCCAACTATGGCTACACCTTC. Protein: CASTSNYGYTF. The entire variable domain, with the rest obtained from reference TRBV19 and TRBJ1-2, is as follows: DGGITQSPKYLFRKEGQNVTLSCEQNLNHDAMYWYRQDPGQGLRLIYYSQIVNDFQKGDIAEGYSVSREKKESFPLTVTSAQKNPTAFYLCASTSNYGYTFGSGTRLTVV.

The chain joins TRBV6-1 to TRBJ2-7; unclear D gene. The germline V and J ends were trimmed by 11 bases and 0 bases, with 14 bases remaining between them. Germline values: CDR1 MNHNS, CDR2 SASEGT. The CDR3 runs to 13 residues. The CDR3 protein is CALRWEASYEQYF. The CDR3 region has the DNA TGTGCCCTGAGGTGGGAAGCCTCCTACGAGCAGTACTTC.

The chain recombines TRBV7-9 with TRBJ2-1; D perhaps matches TRBD2 (7 bases). V gave up 10 bases and J gave up 9 bases, with 22 bases separating them. Per the germline V gene, CDR1 is SEHNR and CDR2 is FQNEAQ (reference sequence). CDR3 length: 14 residues. For the CDR3, the DNA is TGTGCCATCCCAGGGAGGGGGAATTTCGGTGAGCAGTTCTTC. Amino acids: CAIPGRGNFGEQFF.

The chain is built from TRBV7-2 and TRBJ1-2, with D possibly being TRBD1 (5 bases). With 3 bases removed from V and 2 bases from J, the gap between germline ends came to 10 bases. The CDR3 runs 14 residues. In germline, CDR1 is SGHTA, CDR2 FQGNSA. In DNA, the CDR3 is TGTGCCAGCAGCTTTGGTCCAGGGAACTATGGCTACACCTTC. The encoded protein is CASSFGPGNYGYTF.

This chain connects TRBV4-1 to TRBJ2-5, with a possible D match to TRBD2 (5 bases). V was shortened by 4 bases and J by 0 bases, with 9 bases between the two germline ends. This CDR3 region has 14 residues. Germline V gene sequence: CDR1 MGHRA, CDR2 YSYEKL. CDR3: CASSPGLYQETQYF. The CDR3 DNA reads as TGCGCCAGCAGCCCTGGACTTTACCAAGAGACCCAGTACTTC.

The chain uses TRBV29-1 and TRBJ2-1; TRBD2 agrees at 11 bases. The germline V gene has CDR1 SQVTM and CDR2 ANQGSEA. V shed 4 bases, J shed 6 bases, and the junction held 11 bases outside the gene matches. The CDR3 length is 16 residues. For the CDR3, the DNA is TGCAGCGTTGTCGGACTAGCGGGCATAGCCATCAATGAGCAGTTCTTC. It specifies CSVVGLAGIAINEQFF.

The chain combines TRBV11-2 with TRBJ1-4; maybe TRBD1 (5 bases). The CDR3 has 15 amino acids. V was clipped by 5 bases and J by 8 bases, with 18 bases between them. Germline CDR1 is SGHAT and CDR2 is FQNNGV. The CDR3 DNA sequence: TGTGCCAGCAGCGGAGTTTGGGGGATCGGAGAAAAACTGTTTTTT. Translating gives CASSGVWGIGEKLFF.

V gene TRBV9 combines with J gene TRBJ2-2; the match to TRBD1 covers 11 bases. The germline gives CDR1 SGDLS, CDR2 YYNGEE. This CDR3 is 15 amino acids long. Trimming took 2 bases from V and 4 from J; bases not matched to a gene: 1. CDR3: CASSVGTGGTGELFF. For the CDR3, the DNA is TGTGCCAGCAGCGTCGGGACAGGGGGCACCGGGGAGCTGTTTTTT.

The chain uses TRBV9 and TRBJ1-2; D remains ambiguous. The germline CDR1 and CDR2 sequences are SGDLS and YYNGEE. V gave up 3 bases and J gave up 4 bases, with 13 bases separating them. CDR3 size: 14 residues. CDR3 in DNA: TGTGCCAGCAGCGCCCTTGGGCAGCCCTATGGCTACACCTTC. Encoded protein: CASSALGQPYGYTF.